The subject of this entry is one TCR beta chain. Using a J-beta primer mix together with a sample-barcoded 5' primer, a second PCR was run for roughly 7 to 11 cycles. With 12 random nucleotides, a template-switch adaptor tagged each individual cDNA molecule. One entry per CDR3 protein results from TCRdb running MiXCR on the 5' RACE reads. This table holds hundreds of thousands of distinct CDR3 sequences, 56% found once. The sample belongs to a study of blood T cells in healthy people across ages. The CDR3 consists of 14 residues. Germline V gives CDR1 MNHNS, CDR2 SASEGT. V lost 8 bases, J lost 2 bases, and 7 bases stayed unmatched.

This chain uses TRBV6-1 with TRBJ2-3, with 7 positions matching TRBD1. The sequence derives from a man aged 40-50 years in good health. The sequenced sample consisted of blood. The chain's CDR3 is CASLWDSFTDTQYF. The DNA of the CDR3 is TGTGCCAGCCTATGGGACAGCTTCACAGATACGCAGTATTTT.